The TCR beta chain under discussion was sequenced for a study of blood T cell repertoires in COVID-19 (dated by TCRdb to the early 2020s). For context, the study as a whole: Samples from collaborators originated in the United States, Italy and Spain and spanned both the acute and convalescent phases of COVID-19. The material from the prospective study consisted of cDNA or gDNA derived from T cells, B-cell-depleted T cells, or PBMCs. Subjects who had been exposed to COVID-19, were actively infected with it, or had recovered from it provided the deeply sampled blood TCRbeta repertoires that made up the dataset. The repertoires were released in a freely available public database intended as a resource for research on the immune response to SARS-CoV-2. The samples were drawn from two sources: the first 160 participants of the ongoing ImmuneRACE study, and 950 to 1,500 subjects contributed by 6 global collaborators. The sample metadata nearly always contained a de-identified subject ID, COVID-19 status, age in years and sex. Where available, HLA class I and class II types were taken from metadata supplied by the sample provider and were not determined by assay-based typing.

Results and caveats for the whole study, not just this receptor: The quantity of clinical and demographic metadata differed by source and by participant and was supplied without curation.

The collaborating institutions used their own protocols to collect whole blood in K2EDTA tubes. Collaborator samples were shipped for TCRbeta analysis as frozen whole blood, isolated PBMCs, or DNA extracted from either sample type. TCRbeta CDR3 regions were amplified from genomic DNA by means of the immunoSEQ Assay, a bias-controlled multiplex PCR. The authors' analysis ran thus. The number of nucleated cells in each sample was estimated by amplification of reference gene primers within the assay. Sequence reads were collapsed and filtered to measure the absolute abundance of every unique TCRbeta CDR3 rearrangement. Productive Simpson clonality was computed per sample as the square root of Simpson's diversity index over productive rearrangements. The table was pulled from immuneACCESS by TCRdb, which kept in-frame rearrangements only. Such tables lose some clones; where checked, under half of the loss comes from unresolved V genes, and the rest has no known cause. V and J calls plus clone size are reproduced from that table; the DNA served to infer D and trimming. This sample holds around 68,000 clones; approximately 78% were observed only once. About 12% of the sample is taken by the ten largest.

Comments on this clone: The antigen it recognizes is unknown. Per-nucleotide qualities are absent, and no much larger clonotype sits a single base away.

The germline V and J ends show losses of 6 bases and 1 base respectively, and no gene match explains 1 base of the junction. The germline V gene specifies SNHLY as CDR1 and FYNNEI as CDR2. The CDR3, from cysteine to phenylalanine, totals 14 residues. The sequence is cut down to CDR3 DNA, 42 bases in frame from base 1. Rearrangement joined TRBV2 to TRBJ1-2, with TRBD1 identical over 11 junction bases. The sequence was obtained from a human donor in a cohort sampled during active COVID-19. Sequences were obtained from peripheral blood. CDR3 reads: CASRGTGGNYGYTF. The nucleotide sequence reads as follows: TGTGCCAGCAGGGGGACAGGGGGTAACTATGGCTACACCTTC.